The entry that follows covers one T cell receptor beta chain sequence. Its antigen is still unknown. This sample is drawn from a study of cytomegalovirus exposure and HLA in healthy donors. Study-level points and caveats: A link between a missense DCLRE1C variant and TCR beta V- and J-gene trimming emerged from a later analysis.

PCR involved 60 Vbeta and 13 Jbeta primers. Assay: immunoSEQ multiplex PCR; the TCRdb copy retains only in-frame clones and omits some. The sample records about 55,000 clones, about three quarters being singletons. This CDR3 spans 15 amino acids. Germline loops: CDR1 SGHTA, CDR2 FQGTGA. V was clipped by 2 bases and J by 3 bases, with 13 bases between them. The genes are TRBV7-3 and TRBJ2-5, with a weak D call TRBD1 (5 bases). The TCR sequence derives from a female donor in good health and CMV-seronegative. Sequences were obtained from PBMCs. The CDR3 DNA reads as TGTGCCAGCAGCTTACGGCAGGGTGACAAAGAGACCCAGTACTTC. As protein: CASSLRQGDKETQYF. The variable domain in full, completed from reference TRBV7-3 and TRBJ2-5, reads GAGVSQTPSNKVTEKGKYVELRCDPISGHTALYWYRQSLGQGPEFLIYFQGTGAADDSGLPNDRFFAVRPEGSVSTLKIQRTERGDSAVYLCASSLRQGDKETQYFGPGTRLLVL.